The rows below give T cell receptor beta chains drawn from one sample of a study of cytomegalovirus exposure and HLA in healthy donors. Only in-frame clones appear in the TCRdb table, and some are missing; sequencing was by immunoSEQ multiplex PCR. This table holds about 55,000 clones, about 82% found once. Sequencing was performed on PBMCs. The receptor set was obtained from a man aged 25 to 45 in good health and CMV-seronegative. Both conserved end residues are part of each CDR3. Each record gives: D gene, V gene, J gene, clone size, CDR3 DNA, CDR3 protein. A D gene is named only where the DNA matches it firmly. Expanded clones are given a class, and other clones once, few, many or no size at all.

>TRBD2|TRBV4-1|TRBJ2-1|-
TGCGCCAGCAGCCAATACCCCCCCAGCGGGAGGGCCAATGAGCAGTTCTTC
CASSQYPPSGRANEQFF
>TRBD2|TRBV11-1|TRBJ2-7|few
TGTGCCAGCAGCTTAAATCCCCAATCGGGGGGTTCCTACGAGCAGTACTTC
CASSLNPQSGGSYEQYF
>-|TRBV5-1|TRBJ1-4|-
TGCGCCAGCAGCCCGGGTGGGGCCGCAACTAATGAAAAACTGTTTTTT
CASSPGGAATNEKLFF
>TRBD1|TRBV5-4|TRBJ1-1|-
TGTGCCAGCAGCCGCCCTGACAGGGGTTGGACTGAAGCTTTCTTT
CASSRPDRGWTEAFF
>-|TRBV4-3|TRBJ1-5|-
TGCGCCAGCAGCCATAATGCCGGGGTCCAGCCCCAGCATTTT
CASSHNAGVQPQHF
>TRBD1|TRBV5-4|TRBJ2-5|-
TGTGCCAGCAGCTTACAGGGGGCGCAAGAGACCCAGTACTTC
CASSLQGAQETQYF
>-|TRBV19|TRBJ1-6|few
TGTGCCAGTAGTATGGCAGGTTGGCGTAATTCACCCCTCCACTTT
CASSMAGWRNSPLHF
>-|TRBV6-1|TRBJ2-7|-
TGTGCCAGCAGTGAAGCGTCGGCGGGCCCCTACGAGCAGTACTTC
CASSEASAGPYEQYF
>TRBD1|TRBV4-1|TRBJ2-3|few
TGCGCCAGCAGCCAAGCTGGGACAGCGTACACAGATACGCAGTATTTT
CASSQAGTAYTDTQYF
>-|TRBV27|TRBJ1-3|-
TGTGCCAGCAGTTTAATTGGACACCCGAGCTCTGGAAACACCATATATTTT
CASSLIGHPSSGNTIYF
>TRBD2|TRBV18|TRBJ2-3|-
TGTGCCAGCTCACCGTATAGCGGGCTGGGAGATACGCAGTATTTT
CASSPYSGLGDTQYF
>TRBD1|TRBV6-6|TRBJ2-1|-
TGTGCCAGCAGTTTCGCGACAGGGGGAGAAAATGAGCAGTTCTTC
CASSFATGGENEQFF
>TRBD1|TRBV5-4|TRBJ2-1|-
TGTGCCAGCAGCCCCGGACAGGGGCGGTACAATGAGCAGTTCTTC
CASSPGQGRYNEQFF
>TRBD2|TRBV28|TRBJ2-7|-
TGTGCCAGCAGCCGCGCTAGCGGTAGCTCCTACGAGCAGTACTTC
CASSRASGSSYEQYF
>-|TRBV7-9|TRBJ2-7|-
TGTGCCAGCATCCAGGACCAGGGCGGCTACGAGCAGTACTTC
CASIQDQGGYEQYF
>-|TRBV4-1|TRBJ2-2|-
TGCGCCAGCAGCCAAGGGCTCACCGGGGAGCTGTTTTTT
CASSQGLTGELFF
>-|TRBV2|TRBJ2-1|-
TGTGCCAGCACCCAAGGCGGGAATGAGCAGTTCTTC
CASTQGGNEQFF
>-|TRBV11-2|TRBJ2-7|once
TGTGCCAGCAGCCCCTGGCCCCTCACCCCTCATGCAATCTACGAGCAGTACTTC
CASSPWPLTPHAIYEQYF
>-|TRBV30|TRBJ2-7|-
TGTGCCTGGAGTGTACAACAGGCCCACGAGCAGTACTTC
CAWSVQQAHEQYF
>-|TRBV19|TRBJ1-3|-
TGTGCCAGTAGGGGCTCGGGATTGGGAAACACCATATATTTT
CASRGSGLGNTIYF
>-|TRBV6-1|TRBJ1-2|-
TGTGCCAGCCTGAGACTCGATGGCTACACCTTC
CASLRLDGYTF
>TRBD2|TRBV30|TRBJ2-7|-
TGTGCCTGGAGTGTAGAGGAGCGGGAGGGCCGTTTTACCTACGAGCAGTACTTC
CAWSVEEREGRFTYEQYF
>TRBD2|TRBV11-2|TRBJ2-5|-
TGTGCCAGCAGCTTATCTAGCGGGGGGGAGACCCAGTACTTC
CASSLSSGGETQYF
>TRBD1|TRBV7-2|TRBJ1-1|-
TGTGCCAGCAGCTTCACCGGGACAGCCAACACTGAAGCTTTCTTT
CASSFTGTANTEAFF
>TRBD2|TRBV16|TRBJ2-3|-
TGTGCCAGCAGCTCTCCGGGACTAGCGGGACCCAGAACTTCCACAGATACGCAGTATTTT
CASSSPGLAGPRTSTDTQYF
>-|TRBV19|TRBJ1-4|once
TGTGCCAGTAGCCCGGCGGGGGCCGGGACTGAAAAACTGTTTTTT
CASSPAGAGTEKLFF
>-|TRBV19|TRBJ1-1|-
TGTGCCAGTAGTAAGGTGGTGGGCCTAACGAACACTGAAGCTTTCTTT
CASSKVVGLTNTEAFF
>TRBD1|TRBV10-1|TRBJ2-7|-
TGCGCCAGCAGTAGCCCGGGACAGTACTACGAGCAGTACTTC
CASSSPGQYYEQYF
>-|TRBV19|TRBJ2-1|-
TGTGCCAGTAGACGGGGGAACTACAATGAGCAGTTCTTC
CASRRGNYNEQFF
>-|TRBV2|TRBJ2-6|-
TGTGCCAGCAGTGAAGCTTGGGGGGATGGGGCCAACGTCCTGACTTTC
CASSEAWGDGANVLTF
>-|TRBV19|TRBJ2-5|few
TGTGCCAGTAGTATGGGGGGTCGACTGGCGAACCAAGAGACCCAGTACTTC
CASSMGGRLANQETQYF
>TRBD1|TRBV9|TRBJ2-7|-
TGTGCCAGCAGCGTAGGGCCAGGGGGCCACTACGAGCAGTACTTC
CASSVGPGGHYEQYF
>-|TRBV4-2|TRBJ2-3|-
TGTGCCAGCAGCCCGACGGTGAGCGCAGATACGCAGTATTTT
CASSPTVSADTQYF
>-|TRBV7-8|TRBJ2-5|-
TGTGCCAGCAGTAGACAGGCCACTGAGACCCAGTACTTC
CASSRQATETQYF
>-|TRBV28|TRBJ1-4|-
TGTGCCAGCAGACGAAACAGGGTGGGTGAAAAACTGTTTTTT
CASRRNRVGEKLFF
>TRBD2|TRBV5-1|TRBJ2-1|-
TGCGCCAGCAGCTTCGGGACTAGCGGGAGGGGGCCTTGGTTCTTC
CASSFGTSGRGPWFF
>TRBD2|TRBV4-3|TRBJ2-1|-
TGCGCCAGCAGCCAGGCAACTAGCGGGGGCTCCTACAATGAGCAGTTCTTC
CASSQATSGGSYNEQFF